Listed below are T cell receptor beta chains from one sample, sequenced in a study of blood T cell repertoires in COVID-19. The repertoire was sequenced with immunoSEQ multiplex PCR; TCRdb's copy has only in-frame clones and lacks some. The profile shows more than 10,000 clones, under 95% of them singletons. Sequencing used peripheral blood. These receptors were taken from a man in his sixties or seventies with active COVID-19. CDR3s include the opening cysteine and the closing phenylalanine or tryptophan. A D gene is named only where the DNA matches it firmly. Rows give clone size only sometimes, using once, few, many, or a class for an expanded clone.

v_gene,abundance,d_gene,j_gene,CDR3aa,CDR3nt
TRBV11-2,-,TRBD2,TRBJ2-5,CASSSQAGEETQYF,TGTGCCAGCAGCTCTCAAGCGGGAGAAGAGACCCAGTACTTC
TRBV11-2,-,-,TRBJ1-1,CASSFVGGANTEAFF,TGTGCCAGCAGCTTTGTCGGGGGAGCGAACACTGAAGCTTTCTTT
TRBV7-3,-,TRBD2,TRBJ2-1,CASSSERLAEQFF,TGTGCCAGCAGCTCCGAAAGACTAGCGGAGCAGTTCTTC
TRBV15,-,TRBD2,TRBJ2-2,CATSRNTGTSLLIGPGELFF,TGTGCCACCAGCAGAAACACCGGGACTAGCTTACTTATAGGACCCGGGGAGCTGTTTTTT
TRBV6-5,-,TRBD1,TRBJ1-1,CASSYYELGQVREAFF,TGTGCCAGCAGTTACTACGAGCTGGGACAGGTACGTGAAGCTTTCTTT
TRBV11-3,once,TRBD1,TRBJ1-1,CASSAPGGTEAFF,TGTGCCAGCAGCGCCCCAGGGGGCACTGAAGCTTTCTTT
TRBV5-1,-,-,TRBJ2-6,CASSRGQHSGANVLTF,TGCGCCAGCAGCCGGGGACAACACTCTGGGGCCAACGTCCTGACTTTC
TRBV3-1/TRBV3-2,-,-,TRBJ2-3,CASSQREGTQYF,TGTGCCAGCAGCCAACGGGAAGGTACGCAGTATTTT
TRBV15,few,-,TRBJ1-5,CATSAGGNSNQPQHF,TGTGCCACCAGCGCCGGGGGTAATAGCAATCAGCCCCAGCATTTT
TRBV27,-,TRBD2,TRBJ2-7,CASSYRTSGRFEQYF,TGTGCCAGCAGTTACCGGACTAGCGGGAGGTTCGAGCAGTACTTC
TRBV9,-,-,TRBJ2-4,CASSVGLAGNIQYF,TGTGCCAGCAGCGTAGGATTGGCGGGGAACATTCAGTACTTC
TRBV7-9,-,TRBD2,TRBJ2-5,CASRTSGRAAETQYF,TGTGCCAGCCGGACTAGCGGGAGGGCCGCAGAGACCCAGTACTTC
TRBV6-6,-,-,TRBJ2-5,CASSYSGQGETQYF,TGTGCCAGCAGTTACTCAGGCCAGGGAGAGACCCAGTACTTC
TRBV6-6,-,TRBD1,TRBJ1-5,CASRGQGWENQPQHF,TGTGCCAGCAGGGGACAGGGTTGGGAAAATCAGCCCCAGCATTTT
TRBV5-1,-,TRBD2,TRBJ2-3,CASSQFGTSGRGGDTQYF,TGCGCCAGCAGCCAATTCGGGACTAGCGGGAGAGGAGGGGATACGCAGTATTTT
TRBV5-6,-,TRBD2,TRBJ2-1,CASSSTSGLAGDNEQFF,TGTGCCAGCAGCTCAACTTCGGGACTAGCGGGTGACAATGAGCAGTTCTTC
TRBV18,-,TRBD2,TRBJ2-1,CASSPGGGSSNEQFF,TGTGCCAGCTCACCCGGGGGGGGATCCTCGAATGAGCAGTTCTTC
TRBV2,-,-,TRBJ1-1,CASRGGGAVYTEAFF,TGTGCCAGCAGGGGGGGAGGGGCAGTGTACACTGAAGCTTTCTTT
TRBV2,-,-,TRBJ1-2,CASSPLRGTIYGYTF,TGTGCCAGCAGTCCCCTTAGGGGTACCATCTATGGCTACACCTTC
TRBV5-5,-,-,TRBJ2-2,CASSLGTYANTGELFF,TGTGCCAGCAGCTTGGGGACTTACGCGAACACCGGGGAGCTGTTTTTT
TRBV7-3,-,TRBD1,TRBJ2-2,CASRPGQGIGELFF,TGTGCCAGCCGTCCCGGACAGGGCATCGGGGAGCTGTTTTTT
TRBV11-2,-,-,TRBJ2-7,CASSLDRVSYEQYF,TGTGCCAGCAGCTTAGACAGGGTCTCCTACGAGCAGTACTTC
TRBV2,few,TRBD1,TRBJ1-3,CASRDRGTIYF,TGTGCCAGCAGGGACAGGGGCACCATATATTTT
TRBV9,-,-,TRBJ1-3,CASSAEPGNTIYF,TGTGCCAGCAGCGCGGAGCCGGGAAACACCATATATTTT
TRBV5-6,-,TRBD1,TRBJ1-5,CASSLGQANQPQHF,TGTGCCAGCAGTTTAGGACAGGCCAATCAGCCCCAGCATTTT
TRBV6-5,once,TRBD1,TRBJ1-2,CASRPGTVNYGYTF,TGTGCCAGCAGGCCCGGGACAGTTAACTATGGCTACACCTTC
TRBV7-7,-,-,TRBJ2-6,CASSLQGLAGANVLTF,TGTGCCAGCAGCTTACAGGGTCTCGCTGGGGCCAACGTCCTGACTTTC
TRBV19,-,TRBD2,TRBJ2-7,CASSMGTSGGTYEQYF,TGTGCCAGTAGTATGGGGACTAGCGGGGGGACCTACGAGCAGTACTTC
TRBV10-3,-,TRBD1,TRBJ2-3,CAIRGTGGADTQYF,TGTGCCATCAGAGGGACAGGGGGCGCGGATACGCAGTATTTT
TRBV6-5,-,-,TRBJ1-1,CASSQSGAGNTEAFF,TGTGCCAGCAGCCAGTCAGGGGCGGGGAACACTGAAGCTTTCTTT
TRBV28,-,-,TRBJ1-2,CASTSNYGYTF,TGTGCCAGCACCTCTAACTATGGCTACACCTTC
TRBV2,-,-,TRBJ1-5,CASSVEQGYQPQHF,TGTGCCAGCAGTGTTGAACAGGGATATCAGCCCCAGCATTTT
TRBV5-1,-,-,TRBJ1-1,CASSWTVLGNTEAFF,TGCGCCAGCAGCTGGACAGTCCTAGGGAACACTGAAGCTTTCTTT
TRBV12-3/TRBV12-4,-,TRBD2,TRBJ2-1,CASSLGGLAGCIF,TGTGCCAGCAGTTTAGGCGGACTAGCGGGGTGTATCTTC
TRBV6-5,-,TRBD1,TRBJ1-1,CASRRGRTEAFF,TGTGCCAGCCGAAGGGGGCGCACTGAAGCTTTCTTT
TRBV5-8,-,TRBD1,TRBJ1-5,CASSPGQAYSNQPQHF,TGTGCCAGCAGCCCGGGACAGGCTTATAGCAATCAGCCCCAGCATTTT
TRBV5-1,few,-,TRBJ1-4,CASSLRGPNEKLFF,TGCGCCAGCAGCCTGCGGGGTCCTAATGAAAAACTGTTTTTT
TRBV4-1,-,-,TRBJ1-2,CASNPTGSGYGYTF,TGCGCCAGCAACCCGACAGGTTCGGGCTATGGCTACACCTTC
TRBV6-5,-,TRBD2,TRBJ2-7,CASRLALSYEQYF,TGTGCCAGCAGACTAGCGCTTTCCTACGAGCAGTACTTC
TRBV10-3,-,TRBD2,TRBJ2-3,CAITGLAGDTQYF,TGTGCCATCACGGGTCTAGCGGGAGATACGCAGTATTTT
TRBV19,-,-,TRBJ1-1,CASSLGAGPNTEAFF,TGTGCCAGTAGTCTAGGGGCAGGGCCGAACACTGAAGCTTTCTTT
TRBV3-1/TRBV3-2,-,TRBD1,TRBJ1-1,CASSQEDRAGTEAFF,TGTGCCAGCAGCCAAGAAGACAGGGCTGGGACTGAAGCTTTCTTT
TRBV7-2,-,-,TRBJ2-2,CASSLVNRLATAGELFF,TGTGCCAGCAGCTTAGTTAACAGGCTAGCGACCGCCGGGGAGCTGTTTTTT
TRBV7-9,-,-,TRBJ1-5,CASSHNSAGFQPQHF,TGTGCCAGCAGCCACAATTCGGCCGGGTTCCAGCCTCAGCATTTT
TRBV29-1,-,-,TRBJ2-2,CSAGFPEYTGELFF,TGCAGCGCTGGCTTCCCAGAATACACCGGGGAGCTGTTTTTT
TRBV5-4,-,TRBD2,TRBJ2-1,CASSLGLAGGSYNEQFF,TGTGCCAGCAGCCTGGGACTAGCGGGAGGTTCCTACAATGAGCAGTTCTTC
TRBV2,-,TRBD1,TRBJ2-3,CASRTGSDTQYF,TGTGCCAGCAGGACAGGGTCAGATACGCAGTATTTT
TRBV6-1,-,TRBD1,TRBJ1-2,CASSDHRGDNYGYTF,TGTGCCAGCAGTGACCACAGGGGCGACAACTATGGCTACACCTTC
TRBV10-3,-,-,TRBJ1-1,CAIRGQNTEAFF,TGTGCCATCAGGGGCCAGAACACTGAAGCTTTCTTT
TRBV18,-,TRBD2,TRBJ2-5,CASSKLAGAEETQYF,TGTGCCAGCTCCAAACTAGCGGGAGCAGAGGAGACCCAGTACTTC
TRBV20-1,-,TRBD1,TRBJ2-5,CSASAGGRVETQYF,TGCAGTGCTAGTGCAGGGGGACGGGTAGAGACCCAGTACTTC
TRBV10-3,-,-,TRBJ1-2,CAISFSGTSSGDYGYTF,TGTGCCATCAGCTTCTCCGGGACTTCATCAGGCGACTATGGCTACACCTTC
TRBV7-9,-,-,TRBJ2-5,CASSPWDLQETQYF,TGTGCCAGCAGCCCCTGGGACTTACAAGAGACCCAGTACTTC
TRBV5-4,once,TRBD1,TRBJ1-1,CASSLVLWTGSTEAFF,TGTGCCAGCAGCTTGGTACTGTGGACAGGGAGCACTGAAGCTTTCTTT
TRBV9,-,TRBD2,TRBJ2-1,CASSVEGSGGPYNEQFF,TGTGCCAGCAGCGTAGAGGGTAGCGGGGGCCCCTACAATGAGCAGTTCTTC
TRBV12-5,once,-,TRBJ1-5,CASGSISNQPQHF,TGTGCTAGTGGTTCTATTAGCAATCAGCCCCAGCATTTT
TRBV9,-,TRBD2,TRBJ2-1,CASSVGVAGGQGEQFF,TGTGCCAGCAGCGTAGGAGTAGCGGGGGGGCAGGGTGAGCAGTTCTTC
TRBV4-3,-,TRBD1,TRBJ2-6,CASSHGQVVAGANVLTF,TGCGCCAGCAGCCATGGACAGGTGGTGGCTGGGGCCAACGTCCTGACTTTC